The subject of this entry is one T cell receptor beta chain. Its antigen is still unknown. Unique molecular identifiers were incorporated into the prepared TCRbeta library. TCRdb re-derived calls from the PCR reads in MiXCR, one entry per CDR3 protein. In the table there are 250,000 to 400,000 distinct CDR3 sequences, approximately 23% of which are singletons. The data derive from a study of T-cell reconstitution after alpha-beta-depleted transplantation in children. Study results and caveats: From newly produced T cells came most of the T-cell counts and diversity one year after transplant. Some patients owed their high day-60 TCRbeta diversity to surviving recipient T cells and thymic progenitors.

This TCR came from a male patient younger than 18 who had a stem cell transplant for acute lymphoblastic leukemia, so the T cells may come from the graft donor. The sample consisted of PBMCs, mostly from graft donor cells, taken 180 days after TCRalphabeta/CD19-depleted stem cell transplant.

The CDR3 here is CASSLSSQGWSNQPQHF. The CDR3 nucleotides are TGTGCCAGTAGTCTGTCATCCCAGGGTTGGAGCAATCAGCCCCAGCATTTT. V gene TRBV19 combines with J gene TRBJ1-5; D might be TRBD1 (5 bases). Germline values: CDR1 LNHDA, CDR2 SQIVND (reference sequence). This CDR3 is 17 amino acids long. The V gene lost 5 bases and the J gene lost 1 base, with 18 bases spanning the gap.